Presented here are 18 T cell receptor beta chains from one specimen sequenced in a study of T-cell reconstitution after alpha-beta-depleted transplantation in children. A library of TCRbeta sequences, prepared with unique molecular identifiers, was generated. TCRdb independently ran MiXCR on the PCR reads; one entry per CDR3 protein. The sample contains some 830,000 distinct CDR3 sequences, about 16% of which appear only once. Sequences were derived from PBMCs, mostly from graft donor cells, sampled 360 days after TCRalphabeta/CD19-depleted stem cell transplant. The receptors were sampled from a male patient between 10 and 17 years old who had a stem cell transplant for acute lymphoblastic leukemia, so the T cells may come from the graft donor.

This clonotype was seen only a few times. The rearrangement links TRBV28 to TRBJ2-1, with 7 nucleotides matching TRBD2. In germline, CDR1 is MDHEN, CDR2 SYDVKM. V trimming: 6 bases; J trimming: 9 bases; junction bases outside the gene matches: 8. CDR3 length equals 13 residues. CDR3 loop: CASRLSGLFEQFF. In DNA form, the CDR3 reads TGTGCCAGCAGGCTTAGCGGGTTATTTGAGCAGTTCTTC. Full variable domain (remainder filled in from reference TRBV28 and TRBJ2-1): DVKVTQSSRYLVKRTGEKVFLECVQDMDHENMFWYRQDPGLGLRLIYFSYDVKMKEKGDIPEGYSVSREKKERFSLILESASTNQTSMYLCASRLSGLFEQFFGPGTRLTVL.

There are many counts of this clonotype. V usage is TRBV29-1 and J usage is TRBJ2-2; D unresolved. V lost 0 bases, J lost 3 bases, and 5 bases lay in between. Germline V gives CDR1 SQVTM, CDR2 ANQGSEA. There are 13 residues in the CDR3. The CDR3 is CSVEDRYTGELFF. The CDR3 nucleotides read TGCAGCGTTGAAGACAGGTACACCGGGGAGCTGTTTTTT.

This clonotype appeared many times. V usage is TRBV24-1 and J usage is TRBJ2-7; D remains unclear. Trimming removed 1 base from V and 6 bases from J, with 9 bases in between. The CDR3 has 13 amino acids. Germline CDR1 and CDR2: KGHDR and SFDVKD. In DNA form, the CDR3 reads TGTGCCACCAGTGATTTATCCCAGGCCGAGCAGTACTTC. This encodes CATSDLSQAEQYF.

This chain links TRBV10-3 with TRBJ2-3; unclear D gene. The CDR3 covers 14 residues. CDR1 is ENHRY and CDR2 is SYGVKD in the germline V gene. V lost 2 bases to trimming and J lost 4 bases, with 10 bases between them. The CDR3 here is CAISEDGFPDTQYF. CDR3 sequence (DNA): TGTGCCATCAGTGAGGACGGGTTCCCAGATACGCAGTATTTT.

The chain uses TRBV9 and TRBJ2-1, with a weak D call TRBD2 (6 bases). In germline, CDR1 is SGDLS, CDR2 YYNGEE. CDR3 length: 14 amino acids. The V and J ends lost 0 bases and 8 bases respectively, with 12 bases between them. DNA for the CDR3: TGTGCCAGCAGCGTAGACTCTAGCGTAGATGAGCAGTTCTTC. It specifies CASSVDSSVDEQFF.

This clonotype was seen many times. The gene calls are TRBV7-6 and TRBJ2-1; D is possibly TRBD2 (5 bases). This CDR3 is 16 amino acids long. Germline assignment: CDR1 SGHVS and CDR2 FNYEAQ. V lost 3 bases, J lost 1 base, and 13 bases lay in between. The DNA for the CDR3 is TGTGCCAGCAGCTTCAATCGGCTAGCTTCCTACAATGAGCAGTTCTTC. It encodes CASSFNRLASYNEQFF.

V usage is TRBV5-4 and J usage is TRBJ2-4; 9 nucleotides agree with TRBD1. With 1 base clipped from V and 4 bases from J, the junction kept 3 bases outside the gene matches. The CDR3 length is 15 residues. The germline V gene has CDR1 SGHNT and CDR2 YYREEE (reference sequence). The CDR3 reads CASSLSGQGKNIQYF. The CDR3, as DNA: TGTGCCAGCAGCTTGTCAGGACAGGGGAAAAACATTCAGTACTTC. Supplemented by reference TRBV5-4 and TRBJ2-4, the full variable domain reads ETGVTQSPTHLIKTRGQQVTLRCSSQSGHNTVSWYQQALGQGPQFIFQYYREEENGRGNFPPRFSGLQFPNYSSELNVNALELDDSALYLCASSLSGQGKNIQYFGAGTRLSVL.

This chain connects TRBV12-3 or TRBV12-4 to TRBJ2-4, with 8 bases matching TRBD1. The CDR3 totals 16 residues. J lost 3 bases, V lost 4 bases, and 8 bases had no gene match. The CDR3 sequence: CASSSASGTGKNIQYF. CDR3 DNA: TGTGCCAGCAGTTCTGCTTCAGGGACAGGCAAAAACATTCAGTACTTC.

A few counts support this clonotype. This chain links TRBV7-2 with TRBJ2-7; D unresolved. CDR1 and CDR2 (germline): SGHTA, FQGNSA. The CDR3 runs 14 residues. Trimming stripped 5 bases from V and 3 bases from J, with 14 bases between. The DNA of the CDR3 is TGTGCCAGCAGCACATCGGCAGGAGTCTACGAGCAGTACTTC. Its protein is CASSTSAGVYEQYF.

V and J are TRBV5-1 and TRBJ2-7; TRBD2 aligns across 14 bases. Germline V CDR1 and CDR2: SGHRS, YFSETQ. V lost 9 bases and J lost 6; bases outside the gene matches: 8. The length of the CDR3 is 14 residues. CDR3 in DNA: TGCGCCACCCAGGGACTAGCGGGAGTAGGCGAGCAGTACTTC. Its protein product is CATQGLAGVGEQYF.

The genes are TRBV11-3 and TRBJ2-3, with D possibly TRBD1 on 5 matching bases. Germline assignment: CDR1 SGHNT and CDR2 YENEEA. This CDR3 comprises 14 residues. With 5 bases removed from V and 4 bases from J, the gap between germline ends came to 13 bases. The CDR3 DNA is TGTGCCAGCAGCACAGGCGCGAGGCCAGATACGCAGTATTTT. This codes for CASSTGARPDTQYF.

The CDR3 coding sequence is TGCGCCAGCAGCTTGGCGGTGGCGAATGGAAACACCATATATTTT. This gives the protein CASSLAVANGNTIYF. The rearrangement uses TRBV5-1 and TRBJ1-3, with D unresolved. V was pared by 0 bases and J by 3 bases, with 10 bases between. Germline V gives CDR1 SGHRS, CDR2 YFSETQ. CDR3 length equals 15 residues.

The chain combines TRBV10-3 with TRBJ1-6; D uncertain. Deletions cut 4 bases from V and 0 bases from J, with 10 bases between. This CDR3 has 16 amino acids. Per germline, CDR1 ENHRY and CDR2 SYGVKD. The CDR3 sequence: CAISGAPVSYNSPLHF. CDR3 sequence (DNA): TGTGCCATCAGTGGAGCTCCGGTCTCCTATAATTCACCCCTCCACTTT.

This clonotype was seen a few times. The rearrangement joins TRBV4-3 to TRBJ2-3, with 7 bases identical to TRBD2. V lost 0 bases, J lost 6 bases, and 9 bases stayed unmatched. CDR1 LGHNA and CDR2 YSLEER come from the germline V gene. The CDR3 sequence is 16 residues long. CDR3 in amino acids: CASSQDHAGAGDTQYF. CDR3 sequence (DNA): TGCGCCAGCAGCCAAGATCACGCGGGAGCGGGTGATACGCAGTATTTT.

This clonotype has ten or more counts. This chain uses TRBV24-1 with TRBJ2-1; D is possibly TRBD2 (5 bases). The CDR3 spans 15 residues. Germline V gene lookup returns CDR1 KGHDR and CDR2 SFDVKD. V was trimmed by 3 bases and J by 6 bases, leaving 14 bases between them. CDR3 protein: CATSDPRVPLNEQFF. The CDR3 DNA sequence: TGTGCCACCAGTGATCCGAGGGTGCCCCTCAATGAGCAGTTCTTC.

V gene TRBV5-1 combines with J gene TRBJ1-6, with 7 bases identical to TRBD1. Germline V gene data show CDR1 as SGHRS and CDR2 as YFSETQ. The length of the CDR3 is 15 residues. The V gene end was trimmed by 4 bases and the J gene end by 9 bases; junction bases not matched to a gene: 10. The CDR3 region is CASSPSDRASSPLHF. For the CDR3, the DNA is TGCGCCAGCAGCCCCTCTGACAGGGCGAGTTCACCCCTCCACTTT. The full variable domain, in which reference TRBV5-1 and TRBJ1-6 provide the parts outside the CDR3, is KAGVTQTPRYLIKTRGQQVTLSCSPISGHRSVSWYQQTPGQGLQFLFEYFSETQRNKGNFPGRFSGRQFSNSRSEMNVSTLELGDSALYLCASSPSDRASSPLHFGNGTRLTVT.

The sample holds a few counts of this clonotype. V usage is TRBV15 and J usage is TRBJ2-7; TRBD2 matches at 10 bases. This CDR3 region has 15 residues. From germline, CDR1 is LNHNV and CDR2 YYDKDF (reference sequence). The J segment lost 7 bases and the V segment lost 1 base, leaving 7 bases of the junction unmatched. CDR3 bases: TGTGCCACCAGCAGAGTGGTAGCGGGAGGCCGGGAGCAGTACTTC. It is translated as CATSRVVAGGREQYF.

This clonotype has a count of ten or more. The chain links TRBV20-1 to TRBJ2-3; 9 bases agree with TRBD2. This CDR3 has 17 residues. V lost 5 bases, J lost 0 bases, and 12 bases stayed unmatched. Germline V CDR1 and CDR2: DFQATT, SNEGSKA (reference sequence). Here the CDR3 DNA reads TGCAGTGCTCCTCATAGACTAGCGGCCTTCAGCACAGATACGCAGTATTTT. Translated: CSAPHRLAAFSTDTQYF.